Reported below is one T cell receptor (beta chain). What this receptor recognizes is not known. Per-base qualities were not stored, and no clone one base away is much larger. The sample is drawn from a study of OX40 agonist ivuxolimab in advanced cancers. About the study as a whole: The costimulatory receptor OX40 (CD134) was targeted by ivuxolimab, a fully human IgG2 agonistic monoclonal antibody. Prior anti-PD-1, anti-PD-L1 or anti-CTLA-4 therapy was permitted, and checkpoint inhibitors had been received by 40% to 50% of dose-escalation patients. Peripheral TCRbeta sequencing aimed to test whether ivuxolimab altered TCR sequence diversity and caused clonal T-cell expansion. Among the 50 to 55 dose-escalation patients, around 20 had hepatocellular carcinoma, some 15 melanoma, 9 renal cell carcinoma and 9 head and neck cancer. Partial responses occurred in three dose-escalation patients, of whom one had hepatocellular carcinoma and two had cutaneous melanoma. Intravenous ivuxolimab was administered to patients every 2 weeks at six dose levels: 0.01, 0.1, 0.3, 1.5, 3 and 10 mg/kg. The paper reports the monotherapy dose-escalation portion (N of about 56 patients) of the phase I ivuxolimab trial. In the dose-escalation cohort, 75% to 90% of patients were male, and the mean age was 60 years with a range of about 20 to 79.

Patients with a history of autoimmune disease or receiving systemic immunosuppression were excluded from the trial. Peripheral blood for TCR sequencing was drawn from every dose cohort at baseline, at cycle 4 day 1 and at cycle 7 day 1. Samples came from an open-label, multicenter, first-in-human phase I dose-escalation trial of ivuxolimab. Adults with locally advanced or metastatic melanoma, renal cell, hepatocellular, or head and neck squamous cell carcinoma were enrolled in the trial. Before TCR sequencing, CD4+ T cells and CD8+ T cells were sorted from peripheral blood as separate populations. Including cysteine and phenylalanine, the CDR3 has 13 amino acids. Just the 39-base CDR3 DNA is kept, in frame starting at base 1. V is shortened by 3 bases, J by 5 bases, and the region joining them spans 11 bases. From a lookup of the germline V gene (reference sequence), CDR1 and CDR2 are MNHEY and SMNVEV.

Broader findings and caveats from the paper: After ivuxolimab, more expanded clones were found on average in CD8+ T cells than in CD4+ T cells. At doses of 0.1 to 3.0 mg/kg, clonal expansion of both CD4+ and CD8+ blood T cells was observed from baseline to week 6. Which antigens the clonally expanded peripheral T cells were specific for was not determined. Low levels of normalized T-cell clonal expansion were also seen in some patients who did not respond. In the 0.1-3.0 mg/kg groups, partial responders were among the patients with the lowest normalized peripheral clonal expansion, particularly in CD8+ T cells.

Genomic DNA was extracted from sorted cells for sequencing of the TCRbeta CDR3 region. The immunoSEQ Assay was used for sequencing of TCRbeta CDR3 regions. TCRdb took this table from immuneACCESS and kept in-frame rearrangements with V and J called. Such tables lack part of the clones; where checked against another copy, unresolved V genes explain under half of the gap, and the rest is unexplained. This sample gives about 38,000 clones in total; roughly nine tenths of them show up just once. The ten largest clones capture approximately 46% of the sample. The sequenced sample was CD4+ or CD8+ T cells sorted from blood, obtained in a trial of the OX40 agonist ivuxolimab. The source is an adult with an advanced solid tumor such as melanoma, head and neck, liver or kidney cancer. This receptor chain uses TRBV27 and TRBJ2-7; the D gene lacks a confident call. The CDR3 amino acid sequence is: CASSFNGFNEQYF. The DNA sequence is given as TGTGCCAGCAGTTTTAACGGGTTCAACGAGCAGTACTTC.